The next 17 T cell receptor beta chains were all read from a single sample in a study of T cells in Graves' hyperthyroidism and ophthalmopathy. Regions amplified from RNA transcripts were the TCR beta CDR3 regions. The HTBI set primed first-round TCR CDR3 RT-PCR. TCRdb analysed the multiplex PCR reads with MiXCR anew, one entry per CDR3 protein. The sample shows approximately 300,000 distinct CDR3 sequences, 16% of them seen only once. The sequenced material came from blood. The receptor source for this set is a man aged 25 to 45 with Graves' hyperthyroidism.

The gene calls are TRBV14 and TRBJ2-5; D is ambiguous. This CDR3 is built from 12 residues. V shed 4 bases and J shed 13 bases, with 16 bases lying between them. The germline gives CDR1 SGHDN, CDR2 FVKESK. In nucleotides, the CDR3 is TGTGCCAGCAGCCCATCCTACGGCGACTGGTACTTC. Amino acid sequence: CASSPSYGDWYF.

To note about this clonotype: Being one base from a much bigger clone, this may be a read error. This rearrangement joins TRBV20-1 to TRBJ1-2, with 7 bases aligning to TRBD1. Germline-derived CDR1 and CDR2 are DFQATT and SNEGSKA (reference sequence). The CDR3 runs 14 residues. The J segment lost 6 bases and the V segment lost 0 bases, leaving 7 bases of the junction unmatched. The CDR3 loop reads CSARDTGANDGYTF. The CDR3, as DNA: TGCAGTGCTAGAGATACAGGGGCCAACGATGGCTACACCTTC.

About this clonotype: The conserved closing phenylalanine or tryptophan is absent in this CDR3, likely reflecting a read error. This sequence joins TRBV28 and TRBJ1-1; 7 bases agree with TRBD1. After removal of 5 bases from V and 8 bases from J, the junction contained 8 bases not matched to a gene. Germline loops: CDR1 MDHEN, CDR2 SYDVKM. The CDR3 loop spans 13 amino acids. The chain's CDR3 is CASSPGTATEAFL. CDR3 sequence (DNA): TGTGCCAGCAGTCCCGGGACAGCTACAGAAGCTTTCCTT.

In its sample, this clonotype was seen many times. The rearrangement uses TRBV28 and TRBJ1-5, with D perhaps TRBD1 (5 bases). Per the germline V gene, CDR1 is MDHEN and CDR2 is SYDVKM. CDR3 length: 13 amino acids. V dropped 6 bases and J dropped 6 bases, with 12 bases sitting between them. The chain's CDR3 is CASSPRDSQPQHF. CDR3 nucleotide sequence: TGTGCCAGCAGCCCTAGAGACAGTCAGCCCCAGCATTTT.

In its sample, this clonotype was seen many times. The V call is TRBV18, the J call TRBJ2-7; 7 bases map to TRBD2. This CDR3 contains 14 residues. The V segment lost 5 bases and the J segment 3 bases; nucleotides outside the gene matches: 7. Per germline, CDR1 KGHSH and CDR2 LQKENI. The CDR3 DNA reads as TGTGCCAGCTCAGAAGGGAGGGACTTCTACGAGCAGTACTTC. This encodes CASSEGRDFYEQYF.

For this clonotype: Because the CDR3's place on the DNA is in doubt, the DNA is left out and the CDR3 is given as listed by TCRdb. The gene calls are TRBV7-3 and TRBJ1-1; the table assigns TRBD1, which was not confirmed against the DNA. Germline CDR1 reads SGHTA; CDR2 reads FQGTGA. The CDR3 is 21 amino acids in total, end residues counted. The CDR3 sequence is CASSFYICSASGGTGHTEAFF.

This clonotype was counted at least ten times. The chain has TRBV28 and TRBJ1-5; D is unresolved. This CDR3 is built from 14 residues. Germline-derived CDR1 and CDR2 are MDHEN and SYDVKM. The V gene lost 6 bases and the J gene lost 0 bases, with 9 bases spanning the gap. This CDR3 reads CASSQRVSNQPQHF. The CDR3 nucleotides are TGTGCCAGCAGCCAGAGGGTTAGCAATCAGCCCCAGCATTTT. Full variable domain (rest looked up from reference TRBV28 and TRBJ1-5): DVKVTQSSRYLVKRTGEKVFLECVQDMDHENMFWYRQDPGLGLRLIYFSYDVKMKEKGDIPEGYSVSREKKERFSLILESASTNQTSMYLCASSQRVSNQPQHFGDGTRLSIL.

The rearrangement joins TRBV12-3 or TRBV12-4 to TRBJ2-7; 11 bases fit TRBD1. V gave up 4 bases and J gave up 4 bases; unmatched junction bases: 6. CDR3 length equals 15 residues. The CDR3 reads CASSSPGQGEYEQYF. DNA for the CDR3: TGTGCCAGCAGTTCACCGGGACAGGGGGAATACGAGCAGTACTTC.

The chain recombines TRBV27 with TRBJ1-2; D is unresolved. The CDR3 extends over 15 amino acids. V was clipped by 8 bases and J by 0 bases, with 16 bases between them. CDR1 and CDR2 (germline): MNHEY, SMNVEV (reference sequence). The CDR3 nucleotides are TGTGCCAGCCGGGTTGATGGTTTAGCTAACTATGGCTACACCTTC. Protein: CASRVDGLANYGYTF.

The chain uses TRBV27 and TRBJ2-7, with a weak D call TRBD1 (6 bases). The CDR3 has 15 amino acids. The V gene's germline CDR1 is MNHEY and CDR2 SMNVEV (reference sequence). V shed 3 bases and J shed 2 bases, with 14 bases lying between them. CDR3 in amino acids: CASSLVSDRPYEQYF. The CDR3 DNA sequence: TGTGCCAGCAGTTTGGTTTCGGACAGACCCTACGAGCAGTACTTC.

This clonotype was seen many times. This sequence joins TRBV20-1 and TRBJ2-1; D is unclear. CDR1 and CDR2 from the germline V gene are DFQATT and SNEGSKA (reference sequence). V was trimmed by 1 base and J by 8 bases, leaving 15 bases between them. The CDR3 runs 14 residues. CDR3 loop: CSARVLDLRHEQFF. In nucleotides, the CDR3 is TGCAGTGCTAGAGTACTGGACCTTCGGCATGAGCAGTTCTTC.

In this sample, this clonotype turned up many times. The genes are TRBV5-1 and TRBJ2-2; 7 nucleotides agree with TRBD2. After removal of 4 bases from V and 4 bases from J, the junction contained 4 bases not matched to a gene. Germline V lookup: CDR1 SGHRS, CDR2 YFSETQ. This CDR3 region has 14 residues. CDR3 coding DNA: TGCGCCAGCAGCGAGAGCGGGACCACCGGGGAGCTGTTTTTT. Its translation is CASSESGTTGELFF.

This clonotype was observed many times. DNA of the CDR3: TGCAGTGCTAGAGCCAGCGGGATCTACGAGCAGTACTTC. Translating gives CSARASGIYEQYF. The V gene is TRBV20-1, the J gene TRBJ2-7; TRBD2 aligns across 7 bases. V lost 1 base, J lost 3 bases, and 3 bases stayed unmatched. Germline CDR1 is DFQATT and CDR2 is SNEGSKA (reference sequence). The CDR3 is 13 residues long.

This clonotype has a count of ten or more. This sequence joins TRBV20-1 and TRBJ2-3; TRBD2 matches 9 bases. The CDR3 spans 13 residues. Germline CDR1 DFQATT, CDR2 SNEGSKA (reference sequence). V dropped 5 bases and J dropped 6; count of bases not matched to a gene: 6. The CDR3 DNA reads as TGCAGTGCTCCCGGGACTAGCCGGGATACGCAGTATTTT. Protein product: CSAPGTSRDTQYF.

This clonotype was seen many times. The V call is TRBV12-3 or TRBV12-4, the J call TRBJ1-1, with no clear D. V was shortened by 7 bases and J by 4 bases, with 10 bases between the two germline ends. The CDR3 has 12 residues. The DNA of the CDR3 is TGTGCCAGCATCGGGTTAGGCACTGAAGCTTTCTTT. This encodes CASIGLGTEAFF.

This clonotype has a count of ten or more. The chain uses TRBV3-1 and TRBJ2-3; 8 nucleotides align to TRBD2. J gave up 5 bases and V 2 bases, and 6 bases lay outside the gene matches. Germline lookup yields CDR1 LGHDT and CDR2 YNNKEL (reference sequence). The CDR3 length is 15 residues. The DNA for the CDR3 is TGTGCCAGCAGCCAACACGGGAGGGCCGTAGATACGCAGTATTTT. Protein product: CASSQHGRAVDTQYF.

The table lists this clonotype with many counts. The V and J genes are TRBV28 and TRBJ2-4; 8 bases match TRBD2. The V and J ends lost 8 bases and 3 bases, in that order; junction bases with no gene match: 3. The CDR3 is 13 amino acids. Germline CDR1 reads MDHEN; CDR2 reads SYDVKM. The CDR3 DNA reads TGTGCCAGCCAGGCGGGGGGCAAAAACATTCAGTACTTC. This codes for CASQAGGKNIQYF.